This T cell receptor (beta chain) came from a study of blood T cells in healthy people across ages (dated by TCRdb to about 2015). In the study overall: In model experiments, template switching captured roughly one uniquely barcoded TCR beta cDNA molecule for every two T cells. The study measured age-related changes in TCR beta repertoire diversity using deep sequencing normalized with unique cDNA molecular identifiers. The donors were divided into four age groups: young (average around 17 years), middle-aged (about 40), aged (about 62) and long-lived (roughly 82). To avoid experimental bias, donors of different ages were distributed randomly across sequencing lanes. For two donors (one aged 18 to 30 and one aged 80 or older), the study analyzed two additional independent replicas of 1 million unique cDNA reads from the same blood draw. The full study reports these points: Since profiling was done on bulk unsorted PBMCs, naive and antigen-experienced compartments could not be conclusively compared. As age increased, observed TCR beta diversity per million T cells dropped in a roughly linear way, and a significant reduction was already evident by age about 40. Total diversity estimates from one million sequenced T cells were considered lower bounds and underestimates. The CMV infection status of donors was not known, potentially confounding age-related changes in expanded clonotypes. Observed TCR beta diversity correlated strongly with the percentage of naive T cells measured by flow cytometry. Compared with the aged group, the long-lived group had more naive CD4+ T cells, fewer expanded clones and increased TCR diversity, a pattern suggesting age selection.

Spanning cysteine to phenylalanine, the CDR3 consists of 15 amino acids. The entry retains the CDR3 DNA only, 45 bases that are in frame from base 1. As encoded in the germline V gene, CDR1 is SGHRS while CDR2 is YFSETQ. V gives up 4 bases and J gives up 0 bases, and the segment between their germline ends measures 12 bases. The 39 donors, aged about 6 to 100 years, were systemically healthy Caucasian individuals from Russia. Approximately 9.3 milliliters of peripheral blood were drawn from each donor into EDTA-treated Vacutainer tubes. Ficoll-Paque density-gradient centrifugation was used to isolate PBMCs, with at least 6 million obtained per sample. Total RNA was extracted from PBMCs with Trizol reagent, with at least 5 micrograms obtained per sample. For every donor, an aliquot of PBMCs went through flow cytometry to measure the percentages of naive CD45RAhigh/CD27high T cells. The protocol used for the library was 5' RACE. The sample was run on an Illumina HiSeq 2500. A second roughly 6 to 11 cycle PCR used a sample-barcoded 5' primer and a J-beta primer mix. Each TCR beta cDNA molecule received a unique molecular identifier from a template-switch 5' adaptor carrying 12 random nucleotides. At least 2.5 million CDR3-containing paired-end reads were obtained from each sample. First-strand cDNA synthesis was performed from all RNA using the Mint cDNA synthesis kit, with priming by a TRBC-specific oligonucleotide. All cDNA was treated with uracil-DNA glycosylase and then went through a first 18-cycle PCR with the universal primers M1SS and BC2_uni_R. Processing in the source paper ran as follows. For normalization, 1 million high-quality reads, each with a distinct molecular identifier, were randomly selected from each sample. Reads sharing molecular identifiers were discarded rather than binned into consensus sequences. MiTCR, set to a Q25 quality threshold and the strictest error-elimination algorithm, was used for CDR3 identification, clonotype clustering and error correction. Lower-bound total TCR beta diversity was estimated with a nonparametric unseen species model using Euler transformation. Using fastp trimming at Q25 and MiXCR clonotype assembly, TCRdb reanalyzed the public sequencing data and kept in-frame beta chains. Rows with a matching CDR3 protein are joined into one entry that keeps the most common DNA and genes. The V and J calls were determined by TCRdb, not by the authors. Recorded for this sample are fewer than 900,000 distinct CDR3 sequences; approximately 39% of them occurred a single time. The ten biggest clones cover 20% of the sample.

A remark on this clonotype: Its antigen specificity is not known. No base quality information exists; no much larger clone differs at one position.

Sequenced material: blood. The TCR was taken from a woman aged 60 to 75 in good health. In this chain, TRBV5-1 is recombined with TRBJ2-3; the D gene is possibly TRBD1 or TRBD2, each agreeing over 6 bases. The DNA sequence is TGCGCCAGCAGCGTAACGGGGGCTAGCACAGATACGCAGTATTTT. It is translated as CASSVTGASTDTQYF.